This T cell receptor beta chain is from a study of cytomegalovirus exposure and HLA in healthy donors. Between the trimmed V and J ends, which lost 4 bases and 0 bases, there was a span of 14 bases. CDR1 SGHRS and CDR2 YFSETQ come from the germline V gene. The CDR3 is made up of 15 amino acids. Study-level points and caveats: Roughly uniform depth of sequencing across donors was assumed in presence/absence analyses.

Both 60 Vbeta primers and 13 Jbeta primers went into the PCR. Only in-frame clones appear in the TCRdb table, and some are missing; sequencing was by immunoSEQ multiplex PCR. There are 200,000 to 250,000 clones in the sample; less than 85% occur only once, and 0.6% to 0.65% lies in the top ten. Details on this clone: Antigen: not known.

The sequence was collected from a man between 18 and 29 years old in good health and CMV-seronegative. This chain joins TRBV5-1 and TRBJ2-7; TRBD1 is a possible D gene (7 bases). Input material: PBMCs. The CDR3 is CASSGSEGASYEQYF. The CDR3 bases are TGCGCCAGCAGCGGGTCGGAGGGGGCCTCCTACGAGCAGTACTTC.